The 11 T cell receptor beta chains below all came from one sample that was sequenced in a study of T cell responses to AZD1222 COVID-19 vaccine. Only in-frame clones appear in the TCRdb table, and some are missing; sequencing was by immunoSEQ multiplex PCR. The data hold some 120,000 clones, with roughly 84% observed a single time. The sample here was peripheral blood, taken 28 days after the second AZD1222 dose. These receptors were collected from an adult who received the AZD1222 COVID-19 vaccine.

V is TRBV9 and J is TRBJ2-5, with 10 bases fitting TRBD2. The CDR3 spans 15 residues. The V gene's germline CDR1 is SGDLS and CDR2 YYNGEE. With V trimmed by 2 bases and J by 3 bases, 4 bases remained unmatched. In DNA form, the CDR3 reads TGTGCCAGCAGCGTCGCCGGGACTAGCGAAGAGACCCAGTACTTC. Translated: CASSVAGTSEETQYF.

The chain uses TRBV11-2 and TRBJ1-6; no firm D call. Germline V gene lookup returns CDR1 SGHAT and CDR2 FQNNGV. CDR3 length: 15 residues. V was shortened by 3 bases and J by 1 base, with 7 bases between the two germline ends. The CDR3 loop reads CASSFIRSYNSPLHF. In nucleotides, the CDR3 is TGTGCCAGCAGCTTTATACGGTCCTATAATTCACCCCTCCACTTT.

The CDR3: CASSWGPQPQHF. The CDR3 DNA follows: TGTGCCAGCAGTTGGGGACCTCAGCCCCAGCATTTT. This chain joins TRBV6-2 or TRBV6-3 and TRBJ1-5, with D maybe TRBD1 (5 bases). V was trimmed by 4 bases and J by 6 bases, leaving 7 bases between them. CDR3 size: 12 residues. Per germline, CDR1 MNHEY and CDR2 SVGEGT.

This chain joins TRBV7-8 and TRBJ2-3; TRBD2 matches 11 bases. Per the germline V gene, CDR1 is SGHVS and CDR2 is FQNEAQ. V lost 2 bases to trimming and J lost 0 bases; unmatched junction nucleotides: 7. The CDR3 is 18 amino acids. In DNA, the CDR3 is TGTGCCAGCAGCTTAAGGGCTAGCGGGGGGCCTAGCACAGATACGCAGTATTTT. Translating gives CASSLRASGGPSTDTQYF. Variable domain in full (rest from reference TRBV7-8 and TRBJ2-3): GAGVSQSPRYKVAKRGQDVALRCDPISGHVSLFWYQQALGQGPEFLTYFQNEAQLDKSGLPSDRFFAERPEGSVSTLKIQRTQQEDSAVYLCASSLRASGGPSTDTQYFGPGTRLTVL.

The chain carries TRBV11-2 and TRBJ2-5; 16 bases agree with TRBD2. Trimming took 4 bases from V and 11 from J; bases not matched to a gene: 4. The CDR3 contains 14 residues. Germline V gives CDR1 SGHAT, CDR2 FQNNGV. The CDR3 protein is CASSSQGLAGGQYF. The CDR3 DNA reads TGTGCCAGCAGCTCTCAGGGACTAGCGGGGGGGCAGTACTTC.

Comment on this clone: The same CDR3 arises from other DNA sequences in this sample as well. V and J are TRBV18 and TRBJ1-5; D perhaps matches TRBD1 (5 bases). The CDR3 spans 14 residues. The germline gives CDR1 KGHSH, CDR2 LQKENI. The V gene lost 3 bases and the J gene lost 2 bases, with 8 bases spanning the gap. For the CDR3, the DNA is TGTGCCAGCTCACCCCAGGGCGGCAATCAGCCCCAGCATTTT. Its protein is CASSPQGGNQPQHF. Full variable domain (rest looked up from reference TRBV18 and TRBJ1-5): NAGVMQNPRHLVRRRGQEARLRCSPMKGHSHVYWYRQLPEEGLKFMVYLQKENIIDESGMPKERFSAEFPKEGPSILRIQQVVRGDSAAYFCASSPQGGNQPQHFGDGTRLSIL.

The chain links TRBV4-3 to TRBJ1-5; the D is unclear. Germline V gene data show CDR1 as LGHNA and CDR2 as YSLEER. Between the trimmed V and J ends, which lost 2 bases and 2 bases, there was a span of 7 bases. The CDR3 has 14 residues. CDR3 sequence reads: CASSQLGGNQPQHF. CDR3 nucleotide sequence: TGCGCCAGCAGCCAACTTGGAGGCAATCAGCCCCAGCATTTT.

Only a few counts were recorded for this clone. The chain carries TRBV7-2 and TRBJ1-5, with 8 nucleotides matching TRBD1. Germline V gives CDR1 SGHTA, CDR2 FQGNSA. The CDR3 is made up of 14 amino acids. V dropped 5 bases and J dropped 7; count of bases not matched to a gene: 7. CDR3 in amino acids: CASSLYGQGQPQHF. In DNA form, the CDR3 reads TGTGCCAGCAGCCTTTATGGACAGGGACAGCCCCAGCATTTT.

In the case of this clone: Other nucleotide sequences from this sample produce the same CDR3. The chain combines TRBV7-9 with TRBJ1-2, with D perhaps matching TRBD1 (6 bases). The V and J ends lost 0 bases and 4 bases respectively, with 12 bases between them. Germline-derived CDR1 and CDR2 are SEHNR and FQNEAQ (reference sequence). The CDR3 covers 15 residues. The CDR3 spells CASSLAGQGIYGYTF. CDR3 DNA sequence: TGTGCCAGCAGCTTAGCAGGGCAGGGGATCTATGGCTACACCTTC.

This chain uses TRBV11-2 with TRBJ1-1; the D gene is possibly TRBD1 (5 bases). CDR3 length: 14 residues. Germline CDR1 reads SGHAT; CDR2 reads FQNNGV. V was trimmed by 3 bases and J by 3 bases, leaving 11 bases between them. CDR3 in amino acids: CASSLAGRYTEAFF. The CDR3 bases are TGTGCCAGCAGCTTGGCAGGGAGGTACACTGAAGCTTTCTTT.

The chain uses TRBV2 and TRBJ1-2, with D possibly matching TRBD1 (6 bases). The CDR3 length is 13 residues. Germline lookup yields CDR1 SNHLY and CDR2 FYNNEI. The V gene lost 4 bases and the J gene lost 4 bases, with 10 bases spanning the gap. CDR3 DNA: TGTGCCAGCAGTGGACAGGTCTCCTATGGCTACACCTTC. It is translated as CASSGQVSYGYTF.